These T cell receptor beta chains were read from a single sample in a study of T cells in Graves' hyperthyroidism and ophthalmopathy. TCRdb passed the multiplex PCR reads through MiXCR, listing each CDR3 protein once. The profile shows around 600,000 distinct CDR3 sequences, 12% to 15% of them singletons. What was sequenced was blood. Receptors originate from a woman aged 18-29 years with Graves' ophthalmopathy. Both conserved end residues are part of each CDR3.

V gene | CDR3 protein
TRBV5-8 | CASSYLTARASDTQYF
TRBV25-1 | CASSEFRYPHAQWGLRYYGYTF
TRBV11-3 | CASSSILDRERKQYF
TRBV29-1 | CSAGAGGVDGYTF
TRBV6-1 | CASCRRESYTGELFF
TRBV11-3 | CASSLEMGRGQETQYF
TRBV20-1 | CSASPGQASDTQYF
TRBV9 | CASRNLGSRDTEAFF
TRBV4-1 | CASSPHTQGREKLFF
TRBV5-4 | CASSPQAQAASYGQGGTEAFF
TRBV20-1 | CSARDSRLAGFNEQYF
TRBV27 | CASSLGRSGYTF
TRBV11-1 | CASSLETGGDYGYTF
TRBV27 | CASSLFRGSEKLFF
TRBV20-1 | CSARVDSGTSGSEQFF
TRBV9 | CASSASTGGRKTYEQYF
TRBV14 | CASSPGSTNEKLFF
TRBV7-2 | CASSPDGGPYEQYF
TRBV12-3/TRBV12-4 | CASSTSYPRPGYPRETQYF
TRBV29-1 | CSGRGPNTEAFF
TRBV5-8 | CASTPEGLNYGYTF